This T cell receptor (beta chain) was recorded in a study of hypomethylating agent response in myelodysplastic syndrome. The wider study: About five patients were non-responders, while about six showed complete response or hematologic improvement. Whole-study findings and limits: Whether shared GLIPH2 clusters recognize novel MDS antigens was not confirmed.

Germline values: CDR1 ENHRY, CDR2 SYGVKD. V gave up 6 bases and J gave up 3 bases, with 8 bases separating them. The CDR3 contains 13 residues. At survey resolution, roughly 400 ng of DNA per sample was split into two 200 ng replicates. Assay: immunoSEQ multiplex PCR; the TCRdb copy retains only in-frame clones and omits some. The sample consists of about 10,000 clones, over 80% of them appearing once. As concerns this clone: Its matching antigen is unknown.

The rearrangement joins TRBV10-3 to TRBJ1-4, with D uncertain. The sample here was bone marrow, taken before or after starting hypomethylating agent treatment for myelodysplastic syndrome (not recorded which). The clonotype was recovered from a human donor with myelodysplastic syndrome. CDR3 amino acids: CAIRGRANEKLFF. The CDR3 region has the DNA TGTGCCATCAGAGGACGGGCTAATGAAAAACTGTTTTTT.